Listed below are T cell receptor beta chains from one sample, sequenced in a study of cytomegalovirus exposure and HLA in healthy donors. The assay was immunoSEQ multiplex PCR, and TCRdb's table has in-frame clones only and misses some. The sample has 160,000 or so clones; roughly four fifths are singletons. Material for sequencing was PBMCs. The source of these receptors is a man aged 50-59 years in good health and CMV-seropositive. The CDR3 runs from the conserved cysteine through the conserved F or W. D genes are given only for firm matches. The size entry is marked missing in some rows and otherwise reads once, few, many or a size class.

v_gene,abundance,d_gene,j_gene,CDR3nt,CDR3aa
TRBV19,.,.,TRBJ1-4,TGTGCCAGTAATGAGGGAAATGAAAAACTGTTTTTT,CASNEGNEKLFF
TRBV28,.,.,TRBJ1-6,TGTGCCAGCAGTGGACAGCGCTCGGCCCTCCACTTT,CASSGQRSALHF
TRBV7-9,.,TRBD2,TRBJ2-1,TGTGCCAGCAGCCCCCGCGGGGGGCTTTCCTACAATGAGCAGTTCTTC,CASSPRGGLSYNEQFF
TRBV5-4,.,.,TRBJ2-1,TGTGCCAGCAGCCGCGACAGGAGCCCGTACAATGAGCAGTTCTTC,CASSRDRSPYNEQFF
TRBV9,.,TRBD2,TRBJ2-3,TGTGCCAGCAGCGTACAGGCGGGGGGGCAATTGAGGACAGATACGCAGTATTTT,CASSVQAGGQLRTDTQYF
TRBV5-4,.,TRBD1,TRBJ2-5,TGTGCCAGCAGCGACGGACAGGGGTGGAAGACCCAGTACTTC,CASSDGQGWKTQYF
TRBV10-3,.,.,TRBJ1-1,TGTGCCATCAGTTTACATGGCAGTATGAACACTGAAGCTTTCTTT,CAISLHGSMNTEAFF
TRBV6-1,.,TRBD2,TRBJ2-5,TGTGCCAGCAGTGAAGCTAGCGGGAGGAGTCAGACCCAGTACTTC,CASSEASGRSQTQYF
TRBV5-1,.,TRBD1,TRBJ2-3,TGCGCCAGCAGAACAGGGGGCGGGACAGGCACAGATACGCAGTATTTT,CASRTGGGTGTDTQYF
TRBV28,once,.,TRBJ2-3,TGTGCCAGCAGCGCGCGGGCAGATACGCAGTATTTT,CASSARADTQYF
TRBV28,.,TRBD1,TRBJ2-2,TGTGCCAGCAGTCCGACAGGGTTCGTCACCGGGGAGCTGTTTTTT,CASSPTGFVTGELFF
TRBV5-1,.,TRBD1,TRBJ2-1,TGCGCCAGCAGCACTGACAGGGCGAAATACAATGAGCAGTTCTTC,CASSTDRAKYNEQFF
TRBV27,.,TRBD2,TRBJ2-5,TGTGCCAGCAGTTTATTGGCTAGCGGGCAAGAGACCCAGTACTTC,CASSLLASGQETQYF
TRBV5-6,.,TRBD2,TRBJ2-5,TGTGCCAGCAGCCCCGGGACGGGGGGGGAGACCCAGTACTTC,CASSPGTGGETQYF
TRBV5-1,few,TRBD1,TRBJ1-4,TGCGCCAGCAGCTGGGGACAGGCCGCTAATGAAAAACTGTTTTTT,CASSWGQAANEKLFF
TRBV5-1,few,TRBD2,TRBJ2-1,TGCGCCAGCAGCCCTAGCGGGGGGGCCTACAATGAGCAGTTCTTC,CASSPSGGAYNEQFF
TRBV27,few,.,TRBJ1-5,TGTGCCAGCAGCGTAACAGCAGATCCTAATCAGCCCCAGCATTTT,CASSVTADPNQPQHF
TRBV29-1,.,TRBD2,TRBJ2-7,TGCAGCGTAAAACTAGCGGTAGGTGCCTACGAGCAGTACTTC,CSVKLAVGAYEQYF
TRBV23-1,.,TRBD1,TRBJ2-1,TGCGCCAGCAGTCAAAGGGACAGGGGGAATGAGCAGTTCTTC,CASSQRDRGNEQFF
TRBV30,once,.,TRBJ1-2,TGTGCCTGGAGTGTACGCGGGCAGCGCTATGGCTACACCTTC,CAWSVRGQRYGYTF
TRBV4-3,.,.,TRBJ1-6,TGCGCCAGCAGCCAAGTTTGGGGCGGAGACTCACCCCTCCACTTT,CASSQVWGGDSPLHF
TRBV27,.,.,TRBJ2-1,TGTGCCAGCAGTTTTGGAGGACTTTACAATGAGCAGTTCTTC,CASSFGGLYNEQFF
TRBV7-2,.,.,TRBJ2-4,TGTGCCAGCACCAGTGCAAGTGGCGGGTTCGGCATTCAGTACTTC,CASTSASGGFGIQYF
TRBV6-6,.,.,TRBJ1-5,TGTGCCAGCAGCTTAGACAGGCATGGGAATCAGCCCCAGCATTTT,CASSLDRHGNQPQHF
TRBV5-4,.,.,TRBJ1-4,TGTGCCAGCAGCTTTTTCAGGGGAGATCTGTTTGGTGAAAAACTGTTTTTT,CASSFFRGDLFGEKLFF
TRBV5-1,few,TRBD2,TRBJ2-5,TGCGCCAGCAGCCCGGGACTAGCGGGGGGGCAAGAGACCCAGTACTTC,CASSPGLAGGQETQYF
TRBV29-1,.,TRBD1,TRBJ1-2,TGCAGCGTCCCGGGACAGGGAAGTGGCTACACCTTC,CSVPGQGSGYTF
TRBV5-6,.,.,TRBJ1-2,TGTGCCAGCAGCTTAGGCCTCACTCCAACAAGAGGGCATGGCTACACCTTC,CASSLGLTPTRGHGYTF
TRBV27,.,TRBD2,TRBJ2-3,TGTGCCAGCAGTTCCCTCCAGGGACTAGCGGTAGATACGCAGTATTTT,CASSSLQGLAVDTQYF
TRBV28,.,.,TRBJ1-1,TGTGCCAGCAGTGGACAGCCGAACACTGAAGCTTTCTTT,CASSGQPNTEAFF
TRBV10-3,.,.,TRBJ2-7,TGTGCCATCAGTGCCAACCGGGACTCCTACGAGCAGTACTTC,CAISANRDSYEQYF
TRBV9,few,TRBD2,TRBJ2-3,TGTGCCAGCAGCGCCATAGCGGGGACTAGCACAGATACGCAGTATTTT,CASSAIAGTSTDTQYF
TRBV30,.,.,TRBJ1-4,TGTGCCTGGAGCCAACAGGGCGTAAATGAAAAACTGTTTTTT,CAWSQQGVNEKLFF
TRBV25-1,.,TRBD2,TRBJ2-2,TGTGCCAGCAGTGATGAGGCCCAGGCGGGGGTGATCACCGGGGAGCTGTTTTTT,CASSDEAQAGVITGELFF
TRBV6-5,few,TRBD1,TRBJ2-7,TGTGCCAGCAGTTACGGTGGGACAGGGGGCACCTACGAGCAGTACTTC,CASSYGGTGGTYEQYF
TRBV7-3,.,.,TRBJ2-2,TGTGCCAGCAGCTTAAGCAGGGATGGCACCGGGGAGCTGTTTTTT,CASSLSRDGTGELFF
TRBV11-2,.,.,TRBJ2-7,TGTGCCAGCAGCAAAGGGGGTTACGAGCAGTACTTC,CASSKGGYEQYF
TRBV21-1,.,.,TRBJ2-7,TGTGCCAGCAGCAAAGAGGCGGGGCCTAGGGCCTACGAGCAGTACTTC,CASSKEAGPRAYEQYF
TRBV12-2,.,.,TRBJ1-4,TGTGCAAGTCGCAAGGGACAGCATAATGAAAAACTGTTTTTT,CASRKGQHNEKLFF
TRBV7-9,.,TRBD1,TRBJ1-2,TGTGCCAGCAGCTTTACAGGGGGCTATGGCTACACCTTC,CASSFTGGYGYTF
TRBV6-1,.,TRBD2,TRBJ2-7,TGTGCCAGCAGAACAGCGGGAGGGCCTTTAAACGAGCAGTACTTC,CASRTAGGPLNEQYF
TRBV6-1,once,.,TRBJ1-2,TGTGCCAGCAGTGATAGTCTATCTGGTGGCTACACCTTC,CASSDSLSGGYTF